Following are 27 T cell receptor beta chains from one sample sequenced in a study of human T cells and chemical hapten exposure. TCRdb re-derived calls from the RACE reads in MiXCR, one entry per CDR3 protein. The sample has tens of thousands of distinct CDR3 sequences; around 10% are singletons. The time point was: patch test 3, about 24 weeks after DPC sensitization. Sample treatment: therapeutic diphenylcyclopropenone sensitization with weekly scalp DPC. The source material was whole blood, sampled in connection with sensitization to the hapten diphenylcyclopropenone (DPC). The receptor source for this set is a woman aged 45 to 65 with alopecia areata. Some clones in this sample may be carry-over from other donors' samples.

The table lists this clonotype with many counts. The V call is TRBV28, the J call TRBJ2-5; no clear D. Trimming stripped 3 bases from V and 6 bases from J, with 11 bases between. The CDR3 sequence is 13 residues long. Germline CDR1 and CDR2: MDHEN and SYDVKM. In nucleotides, the CDR3 is TGTGCCAGCAGTTTTGTGACGTCGAAGACCCAGTACTTC. This translates into CASSFVTSKTQYF.

This clonotype came up many times. The chain joins TRBV27 to TRBJ2-1; a possible D gene is TRBD2 (6 bases). The CDR3 has 14 residues. Germline-derived CDR1 and CDR2 are MNHEY and SMNVEV (reference sequence). V lost 3 bases and J lost 5, with 11 bases in between. The DNA for the CDR3 is TGTGCCAGCAGTTTTGGGACTTCCGACAATGAGCAGTTCTTC. Residues: CASSFGTSDNEQFF.

This clonotype was seen more than once but under ten times. This sequence joins TRBV23-1 and TRBJ2-7; D not resolved. TRBV23-1 is designated an ORF whose function remains uncertain. With 2 bases removed from V and 3 bases from J, the gap between germline ends came to 17 bases. The CDR3 runs 16 residues. The CDR3, as DNA: TGCGCCAGCAGTCAACGGTGGAGAGCCGTCGACTACGAGCAGTACTTC. This codes for CASSQRWRAVDYEQYF.

The V gene is TRBV28, the J gene TRBJ1-6; possible D gene TRBD1, 6 bases. Germline V gives CDR1 MDHEN, CDR2 SYDVKM. The germline V and J ends were trimmed by 4 bases and 10 bases, with 14 bases remaining between them. This CDR3 spans 14 amino acids. In nucleotides, the CDR3 is TGTGCCAGCAGTTGGGGGGGCCGCTTATCACCCCTCCACTTT. Its protein is CASSWGGRLSPLHF.

Only a few counts were recorded for this clonotype. The rearrangement joins TRBV5-1 to TRBJ2-3; 8 positions match TRBD1. CDR1 is SGHRS, CDR2 YFSETQ, per germline. This CDR3 contains 15 residues. V dropped 5 bases and J dropped 0; count of bases not matched to a gene: 5. The CDR3 DNA follows: TGCGCCAGCAGACAGGGGGTTGGAAGCACAGATACGCAGTATTTT. Its translation is CASRQGVGSTDTQYF. The full variable domain, completed using reference TRBV5-1 and TRBJ2-3, is KAGVTQTPRYLIKTRGQQVTLSCSPISGHRSVSWYQQTPGQGLQFLFEYFSETQRNKGNFPGRFSGRQFSNSRSEMNVSTLELGDSALYLCASRQGVGSTDTQYFGPGTRLTVL.

This clonotype has a handful of counts. The gene calls are TRBV5-1 and TRBJ1-4, with D possibly being TRBD1 (6 bases). The CDR3 is 16 residues long. Germline V gene sequence: CDR1 SGHRS, CDR2 YFSETQ. V lost 4 bases to trimming and J lost 8 bases, with 21 bases between them. CDR3 in amino acids: CASSPVGAGSYEKLFF. The CDR3 DNA follows: TGCGCCAGCAGCCCAGTGGGGGCTGGGTCCTACGAAAAACTGTTTTTT.

The J gene is TRBJ2-3, the V gene TRBV29-1; D is unresolved. Germline CDR1 SQVTM, CDR2 ANQGSEA. The CDR3 runs to 14 residues. CDR3 amino acids: CSVQRRQATDTQYF. In DNA form, the CDR3 reads TGCAGTGTCCAAAGAAGGCAGGCGACAGATACGCAGTATTTT.

This clonotype was detected a few times. V usage is TRBV28 and J usage is TRBJ2-3; D gene unclear. The CDR3 has 13 residues. V was pared by 5 bases and J by 5 bases, with 11 bases between. Germline assignment: CDR1 MDHEN and CDR2 SYDVKM. For the CDR3, the DNA is TGTGCCAGCAGTCTGAACAACGGAGATACGCAGTATTTT. It translates to CASSLNNGDTQYF.

This clonotype was counted at least ten times. The chain joins TRBV7-9 to TRBJ1-5; D gene uncertain. Germline V gene lookup returns CDR1 SEHNR and CDR2 FQNEAQ (reference sequence). This CDR3 region has 15 residues. Trimming pared 6 bases from V and 6 bases from J, leaving 18 bases between. As DNA, the CDR3 is TGTGCCAGCAGTCCCTCCCGGGATAGAGGTCAGCCCCAGCATTTT. Translating gives CASSPSRDRGQPQHF.

This clonotype was recorded at least ten times. The V and J genes are TRBV19 and TRBJ1-5; D possibly corresponds to TRBD1 (6 bases). This CDR3 has 13 amino acids. CDR1 is LNHDA and CDR2 is SQIVND in the germline V gene (reference sequence). Trimming removed 5 bases from V and 5 bases from J, with 10 bases in between. The chain's CDR3 is CASSRQEDQPQHF. CDR3 coding DNA: TGTGCCAGTAGTCGACAGGAGGATCAGCCCCAGCATTTT.

This clonotype has just a few counts. The chain is built from TRBV18 and TRBJ1-4; 9 bases are a match to TRBD1. Germline CDR1 is KGHSH and CDR2 is LQKENI. Unmatched junction bases numbered 6, after V lost 5 bases and J lost 8 bases. CDR3 length equals 14 residues. CDR3: CASSLTDRGEKLFF. The CDR3 nucleotides are TGTGCCAGCTCATTGACGGACAGGGGCGAAAAACTGTTTTTT. Variable domain in full (rest from reference TRBV18 and TRBJ1-4): NAGVMQNPRHLVRRRGQEARLRCSPMKGHSHVYWYRQLPEEGLKFMVYLQKENIIDESGMPKERFSAEFPKEGPSILRIQQVVRGDSAAYFCASSLTDRGEKLFFGSGTQLSVL.

This clonotype came up a few times. The rearrangement links TRBV18 to TRBJ1-1; 8 bases map to TRBD1. This CDR3 has 14 amino acids. J was trimmed by 3 bases and V by 5 bases; bases with no gene match: 5. Germline assignment: CDR1 KGHSH and CDR2 LQKENI. The CDR3 region has the DNA TGTGCCAGCTCATCCTCAGGGGGCGACACTGAAGCTTTCTTT. This translates into CASSSSGGDTEAFF.

The chain has TRBV27 and TRBJ1-6; D remains ambiguous. V gave up 3 bases and J gave up 7 bases, with 7 bases separating them. Per the germline V gene, CDR1 is MNHEY and CDR2 is SMNVEV (reference sequence). This CDR3 spans 13 amino acids. The CDR3 loop is CASSFAGNSPLHF. The CDR3 region has the DNA TGTGCCAGCAGTTTCGCGGGGAATTCACCCCTCCACTTT.

This chain connects TRBV18 to TRBJ1-1; D remains ambiguous. Looked up from germline, CDR1 is KGHSH and CDR2 is LQKENI. This CDR3 region has 13 residues. The V end lost 4 bases, the J end lost 3 bases, and 9 bases lay between the germline ends. CDR3 bases: TGTGCCAGCTCACGGGTGACCGACACTGAAGCTTTCTTT. Its translation: CASSRVTDTEAFF.

This rearrangement joins TRBV27 to TRBJ2-3; tentatively, D is TRBD2 (7 bases). V lost 2 bases and J 2 bases, leaving 11 bases between the germline ends. This CDR3 is 15 amino acids long. Germline CDR1 MNHEY, CDR2 SMNVEV (reference sequence). The CDR3 bases are TGTGCCAGCAGTTTAGAGGGGGGGGTCACAGATACGCAGTATTTT. The encoded protein is CASSLEGGVTDTQYF.

This clonotype was observed many times. The V call is TRBV11-2, the J call TRBJ1-1, with TRBD1 as a possible D gene (6 bases). V was cut by 0 bases and J by 5 bases, with 13 bases left in between. Germline V gives CDR1 SGHAT, CDR2 FQNNGV. The CDR3 consists of 15 residues. The CDR3 here is CASSLEGARRTEAFF. CDR3 nucleotide sequence: TGTGCCAGCAGCTTAGAGGGGGCTCGTCGGACTGAAGCTTTCTTT.

This clonotype was seen at least ten times. V and J are TRBV6-5 and TRBJ2-3, with D unresolved. In germline, CDR1 is MNHEY, CDR2 SVGAGI. Trimming stripped 2 bases from V and 5 bases from J, with 8 bases between. There are 13 residues in the CDR3. CDR3 protein: CASSYMGEDTQYF. CDR3 DNA sequence: TGTGCCAGCAGTTACATGGGTGAAGATACGCAGTATTTT.

Only a few counts were recorded for this clonotype. The chain carries TRBV10-3 and TRBJ1-2; D unclear. From germline, CDR1 is ENHRY and CDR2 SYGVKD. The CDR3 has 13 residues. The germline V and J ends were trimmed by 2 bases and 4 bases, with 8 bases remaining between them. In nucleotides, the CDR3 is TGTGCCATCAGTGAGCACGACACCTATGGCTACACCTTC. Encoded protein: CAISEHDTYGYTF.

This clonotype was counted ten times or more. The gene calls are TRBV28 and TRBJ1-5; no definite D call. Trimming cost V 6 bases and J 5 bases, with 8 bases left between them. The CDR3 spans 12 residues. CDR1 MDHEN and CDR2 SYDVKM come from the germline V gene. The CDR3 reads CASSQLHQPQHF. For the CDR3, the DNA is TGTGCCAGCAGCCAGTTACATCAGCCCCAGCATTTT.

The sample holds many counts of this clonotype. This chain links TRBV18 with TRBJ1-1, with a possible D match to TRBD1 (5 bases). This CDR3 region has 14 residues. Trimming removed 3 bases from V and 1 base from J, with 9 bases in between. Germline V gene sequence: CDR1 KGHSH, CDR2 LQKENI. CDR3 residues: CASSPRQTNTEAFF. The DNA for the CDR3 is TGTGCCAGCTCACCGAGACAGACGAACACTGAAGCTTTCTTT.

CDR3 amino acids: CASSTKFGQPQHF. The CDR3 DNA is TGTGCCAGCAGTACCAAATTCGGCCAGCCCCAGCATTTT. V and J are TRBV2 and TRBJ1-5; D unresolved. V was trimmed by 5 bases and J by 7 bases, leaving 12 bases between them. The germline V gene encodes CDR1 SNHLY and CDR2 FYNNEI. CDR3 size: 13 residues.

The chain uses TRBV7-9 and TRBJ1-2; 10 bases map to TRBD1. V dropped 5 bases and J dropped 10; count of bases not matched to a gene: 16. CDR3 length equals 16 residues. Germline V gene sequence: CDR1 SEHNR, CDR2 FQNEAQ (reference sequence). This chain's CDR3 is CASSPVLGQGLDDYTF. The CDR3 nucleotides read TGTGCCAGCAGCCCCGTTTTGGGACAGGGGTTGGATGACTACACCTTC.

V and J are TRBV19 and TRBJ1-3; D may be TRBD1 (6 bases). CDR1 and CDR2 from the germline V gene are LNHDA and SQIVND (reference sequence). The CDR3 is 17 residues long. Trimming removed 7 bases at V and 0 bases at J, with 19 bases between. The CDR3 sequence: CASKPLFDRNSGNTIYF. DNA for the CDR3: TGTGCCAGTAAACCCCTTTTCGACAGGAACTCTGGAAACACCATATATTTT.

V usage is TRBV4-1 and J usage is TRBJ2-7; perhaps TRBD1 as D (5 bases). With 4 bases removed from V and 5 bases from J, the gap between germline ends came to 6 bases. The V gene's germline CDR1 is MGHRA and CDR2 YSYEKL. The CDR3 length is 11 residues. Written as DNA, the CDR3 is TGCGCCAGCAGCCGGGGCAACGAGCAGTACTTC. Translated, it gives CASSRGNEQYF.

This clonotype was counted at least ten times. This chain links TRBV10-1 with TRBJ2-3; D gene ambiguous. V lost 3 bases and J 5 bases, leaving 12 bases between the germline ends. CDR1 and CDR2 (germline): WNHNN, SYGVQD (reference sequence). This CDR3 is built from 14 residues. DNA of the CDR3: TGCGCCAGCAGTGAAGGCCCTGCTGTAGATACGCAGTATTTT. Translation: CASSEGPAVDTQYF.

Comment on this clonotype: This may come from a read error, since a much larger clone is one base off. This chain uses TRBV10-1 with TRBJ2-5; 8 bases fit TRBD1. With 0 bases clipped from V and 4 bases from J, the junction kept 16 bases outside the gene matches. CDR3 length: 19 amino acids. Germline CDR1 reads WNHNN; CDR2 reads SYGVQD (reference sequence). Written as DNA, the CDR3 is TGCGCCAGCAGTGAGTCGCATTATGCGGACAGGGACCCCAGAGAGACCCAGTACTTC. Residues: CASSESHYADRDPRETQYF.

This clonotype was detected ten times or more. This chain connects TRBV20-1 to TRBJ2-7; TRBD2 might be the D (5 bases). Looked up from germline, CDR1 is DFQATT and CDR2 is SNEGSKA (reference sequence). V lost 4 bases and J 0 bases, leaving 10 bases between the germline ends. The length of the CDR3 is 13 residues. CDR3: CSATSGSSYEQYF. As DNA, the CDR3 is TGCAGTGCTACGAGCGGTAGCTCCTACGAGCAGTACTTC.